Shown below are 17 T cell receptor beta chains from a single sample sequenced in a study of CD8+ T cells in alopecia areata. Scientists pooled cutaneous lymph node cells and sorted them on CD4, CD8alpha, NKG2D, NKG2ACE and other markers. RNA extraction and reverse transcription yielded cDNA as sequencing template. TCRdb's copy holds only in-frame clones and misses some; the assay was immunoSEQ multiplex PCR. There are about 300,000 clones in the sample, none observed a single time. Sequences were obtained from CD4+ T cells sorted from a lymph node. The receptors shown here come from a C3H/HeJ mouse with alopecia areata. The MHC haplotype of the strain is H2-k.

This clone was observed a handful of times. Mouse germline and gene names are used. The CDR3 end falls 4 residues outside the read, so it is completed with the germline J gene. The J gene is TRBJ2-1, the V gene TRBV19, with no clear D. V lost 2 bases and J 3 bases, leaving 6 bases between the germline ends. The germline gives CDR1 FNHDT, CDR2 SITEND (reference sequence). This CDR3 has 13 amino acids. Incomplete CDR3 DNA: TGTGCCAGCAGTATTTGGGTCTATGCT. Encoded protein: CASSIWVYA. The complete CDR3 reads CASSIWVYAEQFF. The entire variable domain, with the rest obtained from reference TRBV19 and TRBJ2-1, is as follows: GGIITQTPKFLIGQEGQKLTLKCQQNFNHDTMYWYRQDSGKGLRLIYYSITENDLQKGDLSEGYDASREKKSSFSLTVTSAQKNEMAVFLCASSIWVYAEQFFGPGTRLTVL.

The sample holds a few counts of this clone. Gene names are the mouse ones. Coverage ceases 4 residues before the CDR3 finishes, and the germline J gene fills in the end. The V call is TRBV13-3, the J call TRBJ1-2; possibly TRBD1 for D (5 bases). Trimming left V 5 bases short and J 3 bases short, with 11 bases between. Germline lookup yields CDR1 NNHDY and CDR2 SYVADS. This CDR3 spans 13 amino acids. CDR3 DNA, as far as it was read: TGTGCCAGCAGGGCGGGGGGAGACTCC. Its protein product is CASRAGGDS. The entire CDR3 protein reads CASRAGGDSDYTF.

A remark on this clone: Germline and genes: mouse. With the read ending 4 residues before the CDR3 end, the germline J gene is used to fill in that end. The chain combines TRBV13-1 with TRBJ1-2; TRBD1 might be the D (6 bases). Germline V gene lookup returns CDR1 NSHNY and CDR2 SYGAGN. V lost 0 bases and J lost 0, with 9 bases in between. This CDR3 is built from 15 residues. CDR3 sequence: CASSDGGQANSDYTF. The part of the CDR3 DNA that was read is TGTGCCAGCAGTGATGGGGGACAAGCAAACTCC.

This clone was detected only a few times. These gene names are mouse names. The CDR3 extends 4 residues past the end of the read, so its final part is completed from the germline J gene. In the same sample, other DNA sequences code for this CDR3. The chain is built from TRBV1 and TRBJ2-1, with 8 bases identical to TRBD2. J gave up 3 bases and V 8 bases, and 6 bases lay outside the gene matches. Germline V gene data show CDR1 as NSQYPW and CDR2 as LRSPGD (reference sequence). The CDR3 spans 14 residues. The CDR3 DNA, read in part, is TGCACCTGCTCTGCTGGACTGGGCTATGCT. The encoded protein is CTCSAGLGYA. From start to end, the CDR3 is CTCSAGLGYAEQFF.

As regards this clone: Gene labels here are mouse ones. Read sequence stops 3 residues before the CDR3 end, and the germline J gene provides the missing end. In the same sample, other DNA sequences code for this CDR3. The chain links TRBV19 to TRBJ1-6; the match to TRBD1 covers 8 bases. TRBJ1-6 is an open reading frame, and its role is uncertain. This CDR3 is built from 13 residues. V lost 5 bases and J lost 7; bases outside the gene matches: 2. The germline V gene encodes CDR1 FNHDT and CDR2 SITEND (reference sequence). CDR3 DNA, as far as it was read: TGTGCCAGCAGCAGACAGGGGAATTCGCCC. Translating it yields CASSRQGNSP. The entire CDR3 is CASSRQGNSPLYF.

The table lists this clone with a few counts. The gene symbols are mouse symbols. The DNA ends 4 residues before the CDR3 does, and the rest of the CDR3 is filled in from the germline J gene. Other DNA sequences in this sample translate to the same CDR3. V usage is TRBV19 and J usage is TRBJ1-1; D ambiguous. Germline CDR1 and CDR2: FNHDT and SITEND (reference sequence). The CDR3 consists of 12 residues. Trimming removed 1 base from V and 2 bases from J, with 3 bases in between. CDR3 sequence: CASSILNTEVFF. The covered CDR3 bases are TGTGCCAGCAGTATACTCAACACA.

This clone was recorded many times. The gene symbols are mouse symbols. The read ends 4 residues early relative to the CDR3; the germline J gene fills the gap. This specimen includes other DNA sequences encoding the same CDR3. V usage is TRBV1 and J usage is TRBJ2-1; 9 bases agree with TRBD2. The CDR3 consists of 15 residues. The J segment lost 3 bases and the V segment lost 0 bases, leaving 0 bases of the junction unmatched. CDR1 NSQYPW and CDR2 LRSPGD come from the germline V gene (reference sequence). CDR3 DNA, as far as it was read: TGCACCTGCAGTGCAGAGACTGGGGGCTATGCT. Protein: CTCSAETGGYA. From start to end, the CDR3 is CTCSAETGGYAEQFF.

Note on this clone: Germline and genes: mouse. The read terminates 4 residues ahead of where the CDR3 ends, so the germline J gene completes it. This chain uses TRBV31 with TRBJ1-2; no definite D call. There are 14 residues in the CDR3. With 0 bases removed from V and 0 bases from J, the gap between germline ends came to 8 bases. Germline V CDR1 and CDR2: GKSSPN, SITVG. The CDR3 sequence: CAWSLASANSDYTF. Incomplete CDR3 DNA: TGTGCCTGGAGTCTAGCCAGTGCAAACTCC.

Remarks on this clone: All gene names here are mouse names. Sequencing ends 4 residues short of the CDR3 end; the germline J gene provides the rest. V gene TRBV13-2 combines with J gene TRBJ1-1; 7 bases are a match to TRBD1. This CDR3 region has 13 residues. Germline lookup yields CDR1 NNHNN and CDR2 SYGAGS (reference sequence). The CDR3 bases that were read are TGTGCCAGCGGTGAAGTGGGACAGACA. Protein sequence: CASGEVGQT. The CDR3 in its entirety is CASGEVGQTEVFF.

For this clone: Genes and germline come from the mouse. The CDR3 extends 4 residues past the end of the read, so its final part is completed from the germline J gene. This sample also contains other DNA sequences that code for the same CDR3. V and J are TRBV1 and TRBJ1-1; TRBD1 agrees at 7 bases. The CDR3 spans 14 residues. In germline, CDR1 is NSQYPW, CDR2 LRSPGD (reference sequence). The junction had 2 bases not matched to a gene; V was cut back by 4 bases and J by 0 bases. CDR3 DNA, as far as it was read: TGCACCTGCAGTGACAGGGGTGCAAACACA. This encodes CTCSDRGANT. From start to end, the CDR3 is CTCSDRGANTEVFF.

The table lists this clone with a few counts. Genes and germline come from the mouse. Coverage ceases 4 residues before the CDR3 finishes, and the germline J gene fills in the end. The sample holds other DNA sequences that translate to the same CDR3. The V and J genes are TRBV13-2 and TRBJ2-7; 10 nucleotides agree with TRBD1. CDR3 length equals 12 residues. From germline, CDR1 is NNHNN and CDR2 SYGAGS (reference sequence). The covered CDR3 bases are TGTGCCAGCGGGGACAGGGGGGAT. Residues: CASGDRGD. The full CDR3 is CASGDRGDEQYF.

This clone was seen only a few times. Gene names refer to mouse genes. The CDR3 DNA, read in part, is TGCACCTGCAGTGGGAACTGGGGTAACACCGGG. It yields the protein CTCSGNWGNTG. In full, the CDR3 reads CTCSGNWGNTGQLYF. This chain uses TRBV1 with TRBJ2-2; 7 positions match TRBD2. The read falls 4 residues short of the CDR3 end, and the missing part is taken from the germline J gene. CDR1 is NSQYPW and CDR2 is LRSPGD in the germline V gene (reference sequence). The V and J ends lost 4 bases and 2 bases, in that order; junction bases with no gene match: 4. The CDR3 contains 15 residues.

This clone was recorded at least ten times. Genes and germline are mouse. The read is 4 residues too short to cover the CDR3 end, so that end is filled in from the germline J gene. At the DNA level, this CDR3 is encoded by other sequences in the same sample as well. The J gene is TRBJ2-3, the V gene TRBV12-1; 9 nucleotides agree with TRBD2. Germline V CDR1 and CDR2: SGHSN, HYEKVE. V lost 2 bases to trimming and J lost 0 bases; unmatched junction nucleotides: 2. The CDR3 consists of 15 residues. Partial CDR3 DNA: TGTGCCAGCTCTCCGACTGGGGGTAGTGCAGAA. Protein sequence: CASSPTGGSAE. The whole CDR3 sequence reads CASSPTGGSAETLYF. Looking up the rest from reference TRBV12-1 and TRBJ2-3 gives the full variable domain: DSGVVQSPRHIIKEKGGRSVLTCIPISGHSNVVWYQQTLGKELKFLIQHYEKVERDKGFLPSRFSVQQFDDYHSEMNMSALELEDSAMYFCASSPTGGSAETLYFGSGTRLTVL.

About this clone: The listed genes are named as in mouse. CDR3 sequence: CTCSARDWGGRDTQYF. The covered CDR3 bases are TGCACCTGCAGTGCACGGGACTGGGGGGGCCGGGAC. This rearrangement joins TRBV1 to TRBJ2-5; 14 bases agree with TRBD2. With the read ending 4 residues before the CDR3 end, the germline J gene is used to fill in that end. Looked up from germline, CDR1 is NSQYPW and CDR2 is LRSPGD (reference sequence). The CDR3 spans 16 residues.

This clone was detected only a few times. Gene names follow the mouse nomenclature. The sequence runs out 4 residues before the end of the CDR3; the remainder is reconstructed from the germline J gene. Other DNA sequences in the sample encode the same CDR3. The V and J genes are TRBV19 and TRBJ2-7, with TRBD2 identical over 11 bases. The V gene's germline CDR1 is FNHDT and CDR2 SITEND (reference sequence). The CDR3 spans 14 residues. CDR3 residues: CASSIRDWGYEQYF. The part of the CDR3 DNA that was read is TGTGCCAGCAGTATACGGGACTGGGGGTAT. The whole variable domain, remainder taken from reference TRBV19 and TRBJ2-7, is GGIITQTPKFLIGQEGQKLTLKCQQNFNHDTMYWYRQDSGKGLRLIYYSITENDLQKGDLSEGYDASREKKSSFSLTVTSAQKNEMAVFLCASSIRDWGYEQYFGPGTRLTVL.

Only a few counts were recorded for this clone. These gene names are mouse names. Partial CDR3 DNA: TGTGCCAGCAGTGATCCCCTCACCGGG. This codes for CASSDPLTG. The whole CDR3 protein reads CASSDPLTGQLYF. V and J are TRBV13-1 and TRBJ2-2; D is uncertain. The DNA ends 4 residues before the CDR3 does, and the rest of the CDR3 is filled in from the germline J gene. Deletions cut 1 base from V and 4 bases from J, with 5 bases between. Per germline, CDR1 NSHNY and CDR2 SYGAGN. This CDR3 comprises 13 residues.

With respect to this clone: Any gene name here is a mouse gene name. From the germline J gene comes the end of the CDR3, since the read stops 3 residues before it. The chain is built from TRBV19 and TRBJ1-6; 7 bases line up with TRBD1. TRBJ1-6 is reported as an ORF; its role is uncertain. The V and J ends lost 4 bases and 7 bases, in that order; junction bases with no gene match: 8. The CDR3 extends over 15 amino acids. Germline CDR1 reads FNHDT; CDR2 reads SITEND (reference sequence). CDR3 bases read: TGTGCCAGCAGTCCCCGGAGGGGGCGGAATTCGCCC. It codes for CASSPRRGRNSP. The complete CDR3 sequence is CASSPRRGRNSPLYF.